One sample yielded the 7 T cell receptor beta chains listed below, sequenced in a study of response to subunit inactivated influenza vaccine listed by TCRdb under 2018. The library was made by RT-PCR. TCRdb shows the sequencer as Illumina HiSeq 2500. TCRdb passed the public sequencing reads through fastp at Q25 and MiXCR, retaining productive beta sequences. Rows matching on CDR3 protein sequence are summarized as one entry with the most common DNA and genes. The sample table records roughly 550,000 distinct CDR3 sequences; under 25% of these occur just once. The ten largest account for 2.5% to 3.5% of the sample. These same records also appear under a second study, on T cells expressing NK-cell markers. The second source states: TCR beta cDNA libraries were made by 5'RACE template switching that added a universal primer site and unique molecular identifiers.

The starting material was CD4+ T cells sorted from PBMCs, obtained approximately 12 days after vaccination. Receptor source: a man aged 45-65 years who received an inactivated influenza vaccine. Donor details come from another sample of the same person, matched by shared clones.

This clonotype was seen a handful of times. The chain recombines TRBV7-2 with TRBJ2-5, with TRBD2 matching over 8 bases. The V gene's germline CDR1 is SGHTA and CDR2 FQGNSA. This CDR3 contains 16 residues. V lost 5 bases, J lost 2 bases, and 10 bases stayed unmatched. CDR3 amino acids: CASSAGSAGGQETQYF. As DNA, the CDR3 is TGTGCCAGCAGCGCCGGATCGGCGGGGGGTCAAGAGACCCAGTACTTC.

The chain recombines TRBV9 with TRBJ2-7, with TRBD1 matching over 7 bases. Germline V lookup: CDR1 SGDLS, CDR2 YYNGEE. The CDR3 has 14 residues. Trimming cost V 0 bases and J 7 bases; bases outside gene matches: 7. The CDR3 DNA sequence: TGTGCCAGCAGCGTAGAAAGCTACAGGGGAGAGCAGTACTTC. Residues: CASSVESYRGEQYF.

This clonotype has ten or more counts. V gene TRBV5-1 combines with J gene TRBJ2-7, with 9 bases fitting TRBD2. The V gene end was trimmed by 0 bases and the J gene end by 1 base; junction bases not matched to a gene: 8. Germline values: CDR1 SGHRS, CDR2 YFSETQ. This CDR3 spans 17 amino acids. The CDR3 bases are TGCGCCAGCAGCTTGGGTAGCGGGAGTACTTTTTCCTACGAGCAGTACTTC. Amino acids: CASSLGSGSTFSYEQYF.

This clonotype was observed a handful of times. This rearrangement joins TRBV15 to TRBJ2-2, with D perhaps TRBD1 (5 bases). Trimming pared 0 bases from V and 4 bases from J, leaving 12 bases between. The CDR3 sequence is 16 residues long. Per the germline V gene, CDR1 is LNHNV and CDR2 is YYDKDF (reference sequence). Here the CDR3 reads CATSRDGRQSTGELFF. DNA for the CDR3: TGTGCCACCAGCAGAGATGGTAGACAGAGCACCGGGGAGCTGTTTTTT.

This clonotype was detected only a few times. The chain employs TRBV9 and TRBJ2-3; D is possibly TRBD1 (5 bases). The ends were cut back, 1 base at V and 2 bases at J, with 8 bases in the middle. The CDR3 totals 14 residues. Germline-derived CDR1 and CDR2 are SGDLS and YYNGEE. The CDR3 nucleotides read TGTGCCAGCAGCGTACAGGGTATCACAGATACGCAGTATTTT. It encodes CASSVQGITDTQYF.

The rearrangement links TRBV20-1 to TRBJ1-5, with D possibly TRBD1 on 6 matching bases. V was clipped by 5 bases and J by 3 bases, with 17 bases between them. The CDR3 consists of 15 residues. Germline assignment: CDR1 DFQATT and CDR2 SNEGSKA (reference sequence). Here the CDR3 DNA reads TGCAGTGCTTGCCCTTCCGGGACAATCAATCAGCCCCAGCATTTT. It is translated as CSACPSGTINQPQHF.

This chain uses TRBV3-1 with TRBJ2-2, with D unclear. CDR1 and CDR2 from the germline V gene are LGHDT and YNNKEL (reference sequence). The CDR3 loop spans 14 amino acids. The V end was cut by 1 base, the J end by 1 base, with 4 bases between. The CDR3 reads CASSQALNTGELFF. The CDR3 DNA is TGTGCCAGCAGCCAAGCCCTGAACACCGGGGAGCTGTTTTTT.